This TCR beta chain comes out of a study of CD4 T cells in relation to SARS-CoV-2 and coronaviruses. This CDR3 region has 15 residues. Trimming took 5 bases from V and 1 from J; bases not matched to a gene: 8. The V gene's germline CDR1 is MNHNY and CDR2 SVGAGI (reference sequence). Naive and memory CD4+ T cell DNA was deep-sequenced without culture. Method: immunoSEQ multiplex PCR; TCRdb's copy keeps in-frame clones and lacks some. The data contain about 59,000 clones, approximately 90% of them seen just once; the ten biggest clones take up approximately 1.4%. The unexposed donors gave CD4+ T cells in about 2011-2018, prior to COVID-19.

The sequence was obtained from a human donor in good health. Sequencing was carried out using memory CD4+ T cells from PBMCs. J is TRBJ2-7 and V is TRBV6-6; 7 bases line up with TRBD2. CDR3 amino acids: CASSPLAQTSYEQYF. The CDR3 DNA reads as TGTGCCAGCAGTCCACTAGCGCAAACTTCCTACGAGCAGTACTTC.